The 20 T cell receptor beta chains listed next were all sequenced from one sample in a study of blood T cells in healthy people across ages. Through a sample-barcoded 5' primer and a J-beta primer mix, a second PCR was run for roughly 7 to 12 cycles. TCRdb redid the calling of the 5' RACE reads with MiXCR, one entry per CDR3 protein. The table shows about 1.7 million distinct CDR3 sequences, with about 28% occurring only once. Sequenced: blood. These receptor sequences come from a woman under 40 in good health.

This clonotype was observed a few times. The DNA of the CDR3 is TGTGCCAGCAGCAATCCTCCGGGACAGGGAAATGAGCAGTTCTTC. It is translated as CASSNPPGQGNEQFF. J is TRBJ2-1 and V is TRBV7-2, with TRBD1 matching 9 bases. V trimming: 5 bases; J trimming: 7 bases; junction bases outside the gene matches: 9. Germline-derived CDR1 and CDR2 are SGHTA and FQGNSA. The CDR3 is 15 residues long.

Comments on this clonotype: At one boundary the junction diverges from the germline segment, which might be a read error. The CDR3 sequence is CVSSPFGQGAGTEAFF. In nucleotides, the CDR3 is TGCGTCAGCAGCCCATTTGGCCAGGGGGCTGGGACTGAAGCTTTCTTT. The rearrangement links TRBV5-1 to TRBJ1-1; 8 bases are a match to TRBD1. The CDR3 has 16 amino acids. CDR1 SGHRS and CDR2 YFSETQ come from the germline V gene.

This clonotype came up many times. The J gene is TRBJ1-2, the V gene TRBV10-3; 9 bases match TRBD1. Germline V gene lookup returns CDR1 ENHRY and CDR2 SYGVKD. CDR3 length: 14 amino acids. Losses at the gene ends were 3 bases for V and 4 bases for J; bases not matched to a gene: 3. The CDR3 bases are TGTGCCATCAGTGACCCGACAGGGGGCTATGGCTACACCTTC. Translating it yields CAISDPTGGYGYTF.

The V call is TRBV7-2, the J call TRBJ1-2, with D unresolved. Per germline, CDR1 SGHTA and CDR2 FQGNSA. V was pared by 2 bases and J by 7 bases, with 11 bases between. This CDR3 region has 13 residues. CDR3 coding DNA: TGTGCCAGCAGCTTATCCACCGTCGGTGGCTACACCTTC. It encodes CASSLSTVGGYTF.

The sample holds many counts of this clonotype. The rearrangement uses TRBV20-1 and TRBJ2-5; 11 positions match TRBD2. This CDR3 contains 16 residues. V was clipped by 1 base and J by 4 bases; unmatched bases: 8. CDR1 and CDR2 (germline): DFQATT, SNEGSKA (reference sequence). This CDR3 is CSARVSGGAVGETQYF. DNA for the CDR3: TGCAGTGCTAGAGTTAGCGGGGGGGCGGTCGGAGAGACCCAGTACTTC.

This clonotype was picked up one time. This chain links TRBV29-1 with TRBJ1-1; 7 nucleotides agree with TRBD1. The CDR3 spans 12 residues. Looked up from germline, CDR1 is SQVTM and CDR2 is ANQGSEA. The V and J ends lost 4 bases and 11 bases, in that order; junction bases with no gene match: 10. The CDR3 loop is CSVGQGGSVAFF. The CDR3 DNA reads TGCAGCGTTGGGCAGGGGGGTTCGGTGGCTTTCTTT.

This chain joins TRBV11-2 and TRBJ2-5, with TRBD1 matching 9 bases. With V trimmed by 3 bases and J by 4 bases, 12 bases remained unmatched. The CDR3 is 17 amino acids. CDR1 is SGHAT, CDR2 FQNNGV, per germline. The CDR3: CASSFGRTGEGIETQYF. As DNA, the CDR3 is TGTGCCAGCAGCTTCGGGAGGACAGGGGAAGGGATAGAGACCCAGTACTTC.

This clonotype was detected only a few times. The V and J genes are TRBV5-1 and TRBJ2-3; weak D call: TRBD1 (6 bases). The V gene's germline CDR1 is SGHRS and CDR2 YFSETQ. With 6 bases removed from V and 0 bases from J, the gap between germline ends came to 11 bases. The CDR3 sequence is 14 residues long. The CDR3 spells CASTGQPSTDTQYF. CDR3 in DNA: TGCGCCAGCACTGGACAGCCTAGCACAGATACGCAGTATTTT.

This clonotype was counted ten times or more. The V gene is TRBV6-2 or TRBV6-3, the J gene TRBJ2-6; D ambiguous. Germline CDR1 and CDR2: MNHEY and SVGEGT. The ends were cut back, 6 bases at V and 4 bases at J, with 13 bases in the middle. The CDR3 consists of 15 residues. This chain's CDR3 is CASSGILSGANVLTF. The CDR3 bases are TGTGCCAGCAGCGGAATCCTCTCCGGGGCCAACGTCCTGACTTTC.

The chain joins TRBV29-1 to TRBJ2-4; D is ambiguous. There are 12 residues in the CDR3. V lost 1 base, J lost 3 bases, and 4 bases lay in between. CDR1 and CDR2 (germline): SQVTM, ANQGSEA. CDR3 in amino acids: CSVEGSKNIQYF. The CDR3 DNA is TGCAGCGTTGAAGGTAGCAAAAACATTCAGTACTTC. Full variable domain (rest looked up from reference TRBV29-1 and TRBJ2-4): SAVISQKPSRDICQRGTSLTIQCQVDSQVTMMFWYRQQPGQSLTLIATANQGSEATYESGFVIDKFPISRPNLTFSTLTVSNMSPEDSSIYLCSVEGSKNIQYFGAGTRLSVL.

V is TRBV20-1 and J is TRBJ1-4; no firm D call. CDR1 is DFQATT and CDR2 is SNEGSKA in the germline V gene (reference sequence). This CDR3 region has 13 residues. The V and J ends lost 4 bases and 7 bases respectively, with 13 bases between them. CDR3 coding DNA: TGCAGTGCTACGGCGCAGCTAGGTGAAAAACTGTTTTTT. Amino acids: CSATAQLGEKLFF.

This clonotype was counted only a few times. CDR3 in amino acids: CASSQGQGNQETQYF. Here the CDR3 DNA reads TGCGCCAGCAGTCAGGGACAGGGGAACCAAGAGACCCAGTACTTC. V usage is TRBV5-1 and J usage is TRBJ2-5, with 10 bases matching TRBD1. Germline V gene lookup returns CDR1 SGHRS and CDR2 YFSETQ. This CDR3 has 15 residues. The V and J ends lost 5 bases and 0 bases, in that order; junction bases with no gene match: 4. Supplemented by reference TRBV5-1 and TRBJ2-5, the full variable domain reads KAGVTQTPRYLIKTRGQQVTLSCSPISGHRSVSWYQQTPGQGLQFLFEYFSETQRNKGNFPGRFSGRQFSNSRSEMNVSTLELGDSALYLCASSQGQGNQETQYFGPGTRLLVL.

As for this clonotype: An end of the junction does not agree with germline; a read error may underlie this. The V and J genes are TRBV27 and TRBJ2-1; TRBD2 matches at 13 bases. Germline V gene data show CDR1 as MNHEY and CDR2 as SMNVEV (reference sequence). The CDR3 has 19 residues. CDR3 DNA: TGTGCCAGCAGTCCAATAGGGACTAGCGGGACCGGGCGCGACAATGAGCGGTTCTTC. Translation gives CASSPIGTSGTGRDNERFF.

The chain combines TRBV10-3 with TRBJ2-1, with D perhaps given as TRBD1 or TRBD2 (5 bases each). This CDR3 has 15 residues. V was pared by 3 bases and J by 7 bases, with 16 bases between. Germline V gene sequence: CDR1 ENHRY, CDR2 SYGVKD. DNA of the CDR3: TGTGCCATCAGTGAAATGGGGGAGTTAAAAAATGAGCAGTTCTTC. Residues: CAISEMGELKNEQFF.

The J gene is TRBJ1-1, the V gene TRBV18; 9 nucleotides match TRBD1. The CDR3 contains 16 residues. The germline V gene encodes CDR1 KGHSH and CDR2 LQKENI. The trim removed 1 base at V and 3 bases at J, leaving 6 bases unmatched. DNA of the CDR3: TGTGCCAGCTCACCACTGGGACAGGGAGAATACACTGAAGCTTTCTTT. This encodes CASSPLGQGEYTEAFF. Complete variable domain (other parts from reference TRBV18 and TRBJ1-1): NAGVMQNPRHLVRRRGQEARLRCSPMKGHSHVYWYRQLPEEGLKFMVYLQKENIIDESGMPKERFSAEFPKEGPSILRIQQVVRGDSAAYFCASSPLGQGEYTEAFFGQGTRLTVV.

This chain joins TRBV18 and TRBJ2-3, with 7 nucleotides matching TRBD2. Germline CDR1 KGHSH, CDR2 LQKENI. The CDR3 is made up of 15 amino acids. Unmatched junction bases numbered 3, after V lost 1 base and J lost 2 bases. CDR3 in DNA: TGTGCCAGCTCACCACAGCGGGGCTACACAGATACGCAGTATTTT. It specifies CASSPQRGYTDTQYF.

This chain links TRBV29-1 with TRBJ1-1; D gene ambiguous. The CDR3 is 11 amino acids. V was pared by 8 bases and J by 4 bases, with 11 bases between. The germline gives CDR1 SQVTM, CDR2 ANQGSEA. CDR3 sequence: CSTGRGTEAFF. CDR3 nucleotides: TGCAGCACCGGACGGGGCACTGAAGCTTTCTTT.

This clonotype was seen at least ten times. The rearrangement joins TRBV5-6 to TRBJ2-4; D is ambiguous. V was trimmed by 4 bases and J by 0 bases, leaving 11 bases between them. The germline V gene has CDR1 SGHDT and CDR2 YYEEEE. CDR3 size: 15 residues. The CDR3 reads CASSVTALAKNIQYF. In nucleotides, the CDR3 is TGTGCCAGCAGCGTAACAGCGCTAGCCAAAAACATTCAGTACTTC.

The CDR3 here is CASSHSGALDGELFF. The CDR3 nucleotides read TGTGCCAGCAGTCACTCGGGGGCATTGGACGGGGAGCTGTTTTTT. The rearrangement links TRBV12-3 or TRBV12-4 to TRBJ2-2, with D perhaps TRBD1 or TRBD2 (6 bases each). The V end was cut by 5 bases, the J end by 7 bases, with 17 bases between. The CDR3 totals 15 residues.

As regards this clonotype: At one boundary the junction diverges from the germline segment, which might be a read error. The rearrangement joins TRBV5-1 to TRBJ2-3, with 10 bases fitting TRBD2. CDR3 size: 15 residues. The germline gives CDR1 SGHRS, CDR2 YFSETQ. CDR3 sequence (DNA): TGCGCCAACAGCTCCATAGCGGGGGGCACTGATACGCAGTATTTT. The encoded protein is CANSSIAGGTDTQYF.